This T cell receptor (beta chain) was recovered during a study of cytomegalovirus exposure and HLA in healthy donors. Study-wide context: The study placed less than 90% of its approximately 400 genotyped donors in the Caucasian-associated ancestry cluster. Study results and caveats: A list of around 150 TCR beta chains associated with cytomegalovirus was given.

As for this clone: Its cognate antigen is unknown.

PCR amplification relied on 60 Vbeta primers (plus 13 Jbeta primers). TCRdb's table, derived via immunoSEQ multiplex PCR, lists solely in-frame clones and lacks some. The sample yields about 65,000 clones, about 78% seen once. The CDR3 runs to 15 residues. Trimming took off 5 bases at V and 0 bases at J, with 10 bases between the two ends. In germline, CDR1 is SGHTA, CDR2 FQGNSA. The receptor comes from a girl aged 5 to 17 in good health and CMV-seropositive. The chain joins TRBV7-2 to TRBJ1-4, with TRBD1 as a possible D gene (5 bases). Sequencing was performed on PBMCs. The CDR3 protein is CASSPQVATNEKLFF. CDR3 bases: TGTGCCAGCAGCCCACAGGTTGCAACTAATGAAAAACTGTTTTTT.